These T cell receptor beta chains were read from a single sample in a study of T cell responses to AZD1222 COVID-19 vaccine. Profiled with immunoSEQ multiplex PCR; TCRdb holds only in-frame clones, not every one. The sample carries some 120,000 clones, approximately 93% recorded once. Here the sequenced sample was peripheral blood, taken on day 0 of AZD1222 vaccination. These receptors all stem from an adult in good health. CDR3s include the opening cysteine and the closing phenylalanine or tryptophan. A D gene is named only where the DNA matches it firmly.

V gene	J gene	D gene	CDR3 DNA	CDR3 protein
TRBV7-9	TRBJ2-5	.	TGTGCCAGCAGCTTACCCGGGACGGTGGAAGAGACCCAGTACTTC	CASSLPGTVEETQYF
TRBV7-9	TRBJ1-2	.	TGTGCCAGCAGCTTAGCCCCTTTGGCACCCGGCTATGGCTACACCTTC	CASSLAPLAPGYGYTF
TRBV27	TRBJ1-1	.	TGTGCCAGCAGTTATACCAGGAACACTGAAGCTTTCTTT	CASSYTRNTEAFF
TRBV6-5	TRBJ1-3	TRBD1	TGTGCCAGCAGACCGGGACAGGGACATGGAAACACCATATATTTT	CASRPGQGHGNTIYF
TRBV4-2	TRBJ2-7	TRBD2	TGTGCCAGCAGCAAGGGACTAGCGGGCTCCTACGAGCAGTACTTC	CASSKGLAGSYEQYF
TRBV5-1	TRBJ2-2	.	TGCGCCAGCAGCTTGGGAGGGGCGAACACCGGGGAGCTGTTTTTT	CASSLGGANTGELFF
TRBV7-8	TRBJ1-1	.	TGTGCCAGCAGCTTAGTATTGGCAGGGGTTAACACTGAAGCTTTCTTT	CASSLVLAGVNTEAFF
TRBV11-3	TRBJ1-5	.	TGTGCCCCACCCGATCTGGGGGAAGGTCAGCCCCAGCATTTT	CAPPDLGEGQPQHF
TRBV19	TRBJ1-5	TRBD1	TGTGCCAGTAGCCCAATCGACAGGGGAAATCAGCCCCAGCATTTT	CASSPIDRGNQPQHF
TRBV5-6	TRBJ2-5	.	TGTGCCAGCAGCTTGGAACAGGTTTGGCGTACGGTAGGCCAAGAGACCCAGTACTTC	CASSLEQVWRTVGQETQYF